The 32 T cell receptor beta chains in this list originate from one sample, sequenced in a study of response to subunit inactivated influenza vaccine. TCRdb ran MiXCR on the RT-PCR reads and lists one entry per CDR3 protein. Among about 520,000 distinct CDR3 sequences listed, 9.5% to 12% were seen once. Sequences were derived from PBMCs from blood, sampled roughly 45 days after vaccination. The receptors here all came from a man aged 50-59 years who received an inactivated influenza vaccine.

The CDR3 here is CASSLSRLNTEAFF. CDR3 in DNA: TGTGCCAGCAGTTTATCTCGATTGAACACTGAAGCTTTCTTT. J is TRBJ1-1 and V is TRBV28; D remains ambiguous. Germline loops: CDR1 MDHEN, CDR2 SYDVKM. CDR3 length: 14 residues. Trimming removed 1 base from V and 0 bases from J, with 6 bases in between. Full variable domain (outside the CDR3, taken from reference TRBV28 and TRBJ1-1): DVKVTQSSRYLVKRTGEKVFLECVQDMDHENMFWYRQDPGLGLRLIYFSYDVKMKEKGDIPEGYSVSREKKERFSLILESASTNQTSMYLCASSLSRLNTEAFFGQGTRLTVV.

Ten or more counts support this clonotype. This sequence joins TRBV7-2 and TRBJ1-2; D not resolved. The CDR3 runs to 14 residues. CDR1 is SGHTA and CDR2 is FQGNSA in the germline V gene. V lost 5 bases and J lost 7, with 17 bases in between. The CDR3 coding sequence is TGTGCCAGCAGCCCCAACGGCTTTCGGAGTGGCTACACCTTC. Its protein product is CASSPNGFRSGYTF.

This clonotype appeared a few times. The chain combines TRBV12-3 or TRBV12-4 with TRBJ1-2; D is possibly TRBD1 (5 bases). V lost 5 bases, J lost 4 bases, and 8 bases lay in between. The CDR3 totals 12 residues. Here the CDR3 DNA reads TGTGCCAGCAGTAAGACAGCCTATGGCTACACCTTC. Amino acids: CASSKTAYGYTF.

This clonotype has only a few counts. V and J are TRBV20-1 and TRBJ1-1, with D unclear. Trimming stripped 3 bases from V and 0 bases from J, with 17 bases between. Germline V lookup: CDR1 DFQATT, CDR2 SNEGSKA (reference sequence). The CDR3 has 16 residues. CDR3 protein: CSARSRMGSLNTEAFF. CDR3 sequence (DNA): TGCAGTGCTAGGTCGCGTATGGGCAGCCTGAACACTGAAGCTTTCTTT.

The chain carries TRBV12-3 or TRBV12-4 and TRBJ1-2; D call uncertain. The CDR3 runs to 10 residues. The V and J ends lost 8 bases and 4 bases respectively, with 5 bases between them. The CDR3 sequence: CASSRYGYTF. The CDR3 coding sequence is TGTGCCAGCTCCCGCTATGGCTACACCTTC.

This clonotype was found many times. The rearrangement links TRBV12-3 or TRBV12-4 to TRBJ1-1, with no clear D. This CDR3 region has 14 residues. V gave up 4 bases and J gave up 2 bases, with 11 bases separating them. Written as DNA, the CDR3 is TGTGCCAGCAGTTCCAGTGGCCCTAACACTGAAGCTTTCTTT. It is translated as CASSSSGPNTEAFF.

This clonotype was observed a few times. The genes are TRBV4-1 and TRBJ2-5; the D is unclear. Germline V gene data show CDR1 as MGHRA and CDR2 as YSYEKL. This CDR3 contains 16 residues. V was shortened by 0 bases and J by 5 bases, with 16 bases between the two germline ends. In DNA, the CDR3 is TGCGCCAGCAGCCAAGAGGCCCCAGCGCCAGACGAGACCCAGTACTTC. The encoded protein is CASSQEAPAPDETQYF.

There are a few counts of this clonotype. As DNA, the CDR3 is TGTGCCAGTGGGACTCCTGCCCCGCTACAAGAGACCCAGTACTTC. As protein: CASGTPAPLQETQYF. The rearrangement uses TRBV12-3 or TRBV12-4 and TRBJ2-5, with a possible D match to TRBD2 (6 bases). The CDR3 contains 15 residues. V lost 9 bases and J 2 bases, leaving 19 bases between the germline ends.

This clonotype was counted between two and nine times. The chain employs TRBV6-2 or TRBV6-3 and TRBJ2-2, with 8 bases matching TRBD2. The CDR3 length is 14 residues. Unmatched junction bases numbered 6, after V lost 8 bases and J lost 4 bases. Germline V lookup: CDR1 MNHEY, CDR2 SVGEGT. The CDR3: CASFRRGVTGELFF. The CDR3 bases are TGTGCCAGCTTCCGGCGGGGGGTCACCGGGGAGCTGTTTTTT.

This clonotype has just a few counts. This chain joins TRBV7-3 and TRBJ2-1; TRBD1 matches 7 bases. The CDR3 totals 15 residues. J was trimmed by 5 bases and V by 0 bases; bases with no gene match: 4. Germline V CDR1 and CDR2: SGHTA, FQGTGA. The chain's CDR3 is CASSLTKDRDNEQFF. The CDR3 nucleotides are TGTGCCAGCAGCTTAACCAAAGACAGGGACAATGAGCAGTTCTTC.

This clonotype showed up just a few times. This chain links TRBV5-1 with TRBJ2-2, with no clear D. Germline CDR1 is SGHRS and CDR2 is YFSETQ. V lost 0 bases and J lost 6, with 9 bases in between. The CDR3 loop spans 14 amino acids. The CDR3 DNA sequence: TGCGCCAGCAGCTTGGGAAACTTACCCGGGGAGCTGTTTTTT. As protein: CASSLGNLPGELFF.

This clonotype has only a few counts. This chain links TRBV11-2 with TRBJ2-2; no definite D call. Trimming took off 1 base at V and 6 bases at J, with 6 bases between the two ends. The V gene's germline CDR1 is SGHAT and CDR2 FQNNGV. This CDR3 is 13 amino acids long. The DNA for the CDR3 is TGTGCCAGCAGCTTAGGGATGTCCGGGGAGCTGTTTTTT. Residues: CASSLGMSGELFF. Full variable domain (rest looked up from reference TRBV11-2 and TRBJ2-2): EAGVAQSPRYKIIEKRQSVAFWCNPISGHATLYWYQQILGQGPKLLIQFQNNGVVDDSQLPKDRFSAERLKGVDSTLKIQPAKLEDSAVYLCASSLGMSGELFFGEGSRLTVL.

Here the CDR3 DNA reads TGTGCCATCAGTGATTTCCCAGGGGGCGATGGCTACACCTTC. Translated: CAISDFPGGDGYTF. The chain joins TRBV10-3 to TRBJ1-2; 8 bases are a match to TRBD1. The CDR3 runs 14 residues. Trimming took 3 bases from V and 6 from J; bases not matched to a gene: 6. The germline V gene encodes CDR1 ENHRY and CDR2 SYGVKD.

The gene calls are TRBV11-1 and TRBJ2-1; no reliable D call. Looked up from germline, CDR1 is SGHAT and CDR2 is FQDESV (reference sequence). This CDR3 has 14 amino acids. V was trimmed by 3 bases and J by 10 bases, leaving 16 bases between them. CDR3 sequence (DNA): TGTGCCAGCAGCTTCAATTTCGGGTCTGGCGAGCAGTTCTTC. Amino acids: CASSFNFGSGEQFF.

This clonotype came up many times. V is TRBV29-1 and J is TRBJ2-7, with TRBD2 matching over 7 bases. The CDR3 spans 13 residues. Germline V gives CDR1 SQVTM, CDR2 ANQGSEA. Germline trimming cut 6 bases from V and 5 bases from J; bases unmatched to any gene: 10. In nucleotides, the CDR3 is TGCAGCGTCTCGGGAGGCCTTGGGGACGAGCAGTACTTC. Its protein product is CSVSGGLGDEQYF.

This chain links TRBV29-1 with TRBJ2-1, with D possibly TRBD2 on 6 matching bases. The V gene's germline CDR1 is SQVTM and CDR2 ANQGSEA. The CDR3 spans 14 residues. Trimming took off 7 bases at V and 8 bases at J, with 21 bases between the two ends. CDR3 nucleotides: TGCAGCGGAGGGCAACTACGAGGGAGGCATGAGCAGTTCTTC. This gives the protein CSGGQLRGRHEQFF.

This rearrangement joins TRBV12-3 or TRBV12-4 to TRBJ2-7; D may be TRBD1 (6 bases). CDR3 length: 15 residues. V lost 2 bases, J lost 0 bases, and 11 bases lay in between. Here the CDR3 DNA reads TGTGCCAGCAGTTTATCGCAGGGGAGCTCCTACGAGCAGTACTTC. Translation: CASSLSQGSSYEQYF.

This clonotype occurred many times. This chain uses TRBV24-1 with TRBJ2-5; no firm D call. Trimming took off 1 base at V and 3 bases at J, with 8 bases between the two ends. Germline lookup yields CDR1 KGHDR and CDR2 SFDVKD. This CDR3 contains 14 residues. In DNA, the CDR3 is TGTGCCACCAGTGATTTTTCAGGCGAAGAGACCCAGTACTTC. This sequence encodes CATSDFSGEETQYF.

This clonotype was recorded at least ten times. This chain links TRBV5-1 with TRBJ2-7, with TRBD1 identical over 9 bases. V dropped 3 bases and J dropped 1; count of bases not matched to a gene: 5. CDR1 SGHRS and CDR2 YFSETQ come from the germline V gene. The CDR3 runs to 15 residues. The CDR3 DNA reads TGCGCCAGCAGCTGGGGACAGGGTGGGTCCTACGAGCAGTACTTC. Translating it yields CASSWGQGGSYEQYF.

The chain links TRBV7-2 to TRBJ2-3; D perhaps matches TRBD2 (5 bases). Germline values: CDR1 SGHTA, CDR2 FQGNSA. V shed 3 bases and J shed 6 bases, with 13 bases lying between them. The CDR3 loop spans 14 amino acids. CDR3 nucleotide sequence: TGTGCCAGCAGCTTCCAATCAGGCGGGGATACGCAGTATTTT. Translation: CASSFQSGGDTQYF.

The sample holds a few counts of this clonotype. The chain links TRBV7-2 to TRBJ2-5, with a possible D match to TRBD2 (7 bases). With 5 bases removed from V and 5 bases from J, the gap between germline ends came to 18 bases. This CDR3 has 15 residues. Germline CDR1 SGHTA, CDR2 FQGNSA. This CDR3 reads CASSTAGSRGETQYF. CDR3 coding DNA: TGTGCCAGCAGCACAGCGGGGTCTAGGGGGGAGACCCAGTACTTC.

This clonotype has a handful of counts. This sequence joins TRBV5-5 and TRBJ1-1; perhaps TRBD1 as D (6 bases). In germline, CDR1 is SGHKS, CDR2 YYEKEE (reference sequence). V gave up 2 bases and J gave up 3 bases, with 20 bases separating them. This CDR3 has 17 amino acids. DNA of the CDR3: TGTGCCAGCAGCTTAATCGGGGGCAGAGTAGCCGACACTGAAGCTTTCTTT. As protein: CASSLIGGRVADTEAFF.

This clonotype was counted at least ten times. The chain carries TRBV18 and TRBJ2-3; tentatively, D is TRBD2 (5 bases). Germline values: CDR1 KGHSH, CDR2 LQKENI. V was shortened by 8 bases and J by 5 bases, with 11 bases between the two germline ends. The CDR3 runs to 12 residues. The DNA for the CDR3 is TGTGCCAGCAGCCCCCGGGGAGATACGCAGTATTTT. It is translated as CASSPRGDTQYF. Complete variable domain (other parts from reference TRBV18 and TRBJ2-3): NAGVMQNPRHLVRRRGQEARLRCSPMKGHSHVYWYRQLPEEGLKFMVYLQKENIIDESGMPKERFSAEFPKEGPSILRIQQVVRGDSAAYFCASSPRGDTQYFGPGTRLTVL.

This clonotype was seen only a few times. CDR3 sequence reads: CASRDTSTNEKLFF. In DNA form, the CDR3 reads TGCGCCAGCAGAGACACTTCAACTAATGAAAAACTGTTTTTT. The rearrangement links TRBV5-1 to TRBJ1-4; D uncertain. Trimming stripped 5 bases from V and 0 bases from J, with 8 bases between. CDR1 and CDR2 (germline): SGHRS, YFSETQ. The CDR3 totals 14 residues.

This rearrangement joins TRBV20-1 to TRBJ2-3; TRBD2 is a possible D gene (6 bases). Between the trimmed V and J ends, which lost 0 bases and 6 bases, there was a span of 13 bases. The CDR3 has 14 amino acids. Germline values: CDR1 DFQATT, CDR2 SNEGSKA (reference sequence). CDR3 sequence: CSARDSKGRDTQYF. In DNA, the CDR3 is TGCAGTGCTAGAGATTCGAAGGGGAGGGATACGCAGTATTTT.

The V call is TRBV7-9, the J call TRBJ2-5; possibly TRBD1 for D (5 bases). Germline lookup yields CDR1 SEHNR and CDR2 FQNEAQ (reference sequence). CDR3 length equals 16 residues. V lost 3 bases, J lost 0 bases, and 14 bases lay in between. CDR3 nucleotides: TGTGCCAGCAGCTTTTGGCAGGGTTTGTACCAAGAGACCCAGTACTTC. Protein product: CASSFWQGLYQETQYF. Variable domain in full (rest from reference TRBV7-9 and TRBJ2-5): DTGVSQNPRHKITKRGQNVTFRCDPISEHNRLYWYRQTLGQGPEFLTYFQNEAQLEKSRLLSDRFSAERPKGSFSTLEIQRTEQGDSAMYLCASSFWQGLYQETQYFGPGTRLLVL.

This clonotype occurred a few times. The rearrangement uses TRBV7-9 and TRBJ2-7; the D gene could be TRBD1 or TRBD2 (5 bases each). This CDR3 region has 15 residues. The germline CDR1 and CDR2 sequences are SEHNR and FQNEAQ (reference sequence). The V end lost 3 bases, the J end lost 2 bases, and 14 bases lay between the germline ends. CDR3 sequence reads: CASSFPPTGPYEQYF. The CDR3 DNA reads as TGTGCCAGCAGCTTTCCTCCTACGGGACCCTACGAGCAGTACTTC. The whole variable domain, remainder taken from reference TRBV7-9 and TRBJ2-7, is DTGVSQNPRHKITKRGQNVTFRCDPISEHNRLYWYRQTLGQGPEFLTYFQNEAQLEKSRLLSDRFSAERPKGSFSTLEIQRTEQGDSAMYLCASSFPPTGPYEQYFGPGTRLTVT.

The V gene is TRBV5-5, the J gene TRBJ2-2, with D possibly TRBD2 on 6 matching bases. This CDR3 is 15 amino acids long. Between the trimmed V and J ends, which lost 4 bases and 2 bases, there was a span of 12 bases. Germline assignment: CDR1 SGHKS and CDR2 YYEKEE (reference sequence). The CDR3 loop is CASSPRDFNTGELFF. CDR3 bases: TGTGCCAGCAGCCCCCGGGACTTTAACACCGGGGAGCTGTTTTTT.

In this sample, this clonotype turned up a few times. The V and J genes are TRBV12-3 or TRBV12-4 and TRBJ2-1; 14 nucleotides line up with TRBD2. The CDR3 extends over 15 amino acids. After removal of 4 bases from V and 8 bases from J, the junction contained 4 bases not matched to a gene. CDR3: CASSWGLAGDHEQFF. CDR3 nucleotide sequence: TGTGCCAGCAGTTGGGGACTAGCGGGAGACCATGAGCAGTTCTTC.

This clonotype was detected ten times or more. In nucleotides, the CDR3 is TGCAGTGCTCCGCAGGGGTTCAGGACCGGGGAGCTGTTTTTT. This sequence encodes CSAPQGFRTGELFF. This chain joins TRBV20-1 and TRBJ2-2, with D possibly TRBD1 on 6 matching bases. V lost 5 bases and J lost 5, with 15 bases in between. The CDR3 is made up of 14 amino acids. Germline V CDR1 and CDR2: DFQATT, SNEGSKA (reference sequence).

The rearrangement uses TRBV5-1 and TRBJ1-1; D unresolved. V dropped 0 bases and J dropped 8 bases, with 17 bases sitting between them. CDR1 is SGHRS and CDR2 is YFSETQ in the germline V gene. This CDR3 spans 15 amino acids. The CDR3 DNA reads as TGCGCCAGCAGCTTGGAGCCCGGTTGGCTAGGGGAAGCTTTCTTT. This encodes CASSLEPGWLGEAFF.

Comments on this clonotype: The germline gene is not matched at one end of the junction; a read error may be the cause. The rearrangement uses TRBV6-1 and TRBJ2-1; TRBD1 might be the D (6 bases). Germline CDR1 MNHNS, CDR2 SASEGT. The CDR3 loop spans 15 amino acids. CDR3 DNA sequence: TGTGCCAGCAGCCGGGACACCGGCTCCTACAATGAGCAGCTCTTC. It specifies CASSRDTGSYNEQLF.